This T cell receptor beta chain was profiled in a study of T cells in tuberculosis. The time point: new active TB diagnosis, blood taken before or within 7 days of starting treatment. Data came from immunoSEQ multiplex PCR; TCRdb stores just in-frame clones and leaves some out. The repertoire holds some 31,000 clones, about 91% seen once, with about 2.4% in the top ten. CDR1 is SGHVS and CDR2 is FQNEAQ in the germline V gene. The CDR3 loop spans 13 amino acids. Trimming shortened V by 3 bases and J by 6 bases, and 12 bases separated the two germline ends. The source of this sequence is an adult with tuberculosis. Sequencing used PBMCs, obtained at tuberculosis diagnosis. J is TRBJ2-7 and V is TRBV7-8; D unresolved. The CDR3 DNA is TGTGCCAGCAGCTTTAGAGTAGGCGGCGAGCAGTACTTC. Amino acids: CASSFRVGGEQYF. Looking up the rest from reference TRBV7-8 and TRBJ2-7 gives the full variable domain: GAGVSQSPRYKVAKRGQDVALRCDPISGHVSLFWYQQALGQGPEFLTYFQNEAQLDKSGLPSDRFFAERPEGSVSTLKIQRTQQEDSAVYLCASSFRVGGEQYFGPGTRLTVT.